A single sample gave rise to the 25 T cell receptor beta chains below, sequenced in a study of monozygotic twins with inflammatory bowel disease. TCRdb re-called the 5' RACE reads and gives one entry per CDR3 protein, without DNA. This sample lists around 380,000 distinct CDR3 sequences; its ten largest clones have about 2.3%. Sequenced input: blood. All receptors come from a human donor with ulcerative colitis or Crohn's disease, or a healthy co-twin of an affected twin (not recorded which).

This chain uses TRBV20-1 with TRBJ2-3; lacking DNA, the TRBD2 call made by TCRdb goes unchecked. The CDR3 runs to 16 residues. From germline, CDR1 is DFQATT and CDR2 SNEGSKA (reference sequence). The CDR3: CSARVLAGGPKDTQYF.

The gene calls are TRBV29-1 and TRBJ1-5; no DNA is available, so the TRBD1 call from TCRdb remains unchecked. Germline V lookup: CDR1 SQVTM, CDR2 ANQGSEA. The CDR3 covers 13 residues. CDR3: CSVRLGGKQPQHF.

The genes are TRBV20-1 and TRBJ2-3. The CDR3 is made up of 11 amino acids. Germline V lookup: CDR1 DFQATT, CDR2 SNEGSKA (reference sequence). The CDR3 here is CSAIHGDTQYF.

The chain employs TRBV20-1 and TRBJ1-1; checking the TCRdb D call of TRBD1 is not possible without DNA. The CDR3 covers 12 residues. Germline V gene sequence: CDR1 DFQATT, CDR2 SNEGSKA (reference sequence). Here the CDR3 reads CSPPRGLGEAFF.

The chain uses TRBV7-2 and TRBJ2-1; TCRdb gives TRBD1 as the D gene, but with no DNA this cannot be confirmed. Germline V gene lookup returns CDR1 SGHTA and CDR2 FQGNSA. CDR3 length: 11 residues. The CDR3 spells CASRKGPEQFF.

The V gene is TRBV7-2, the J gene TRBJ1-5; TCRdb's D gene call, TRBD1, goes unchecked for lack of DNA. Germline-derived CDR1 and CDR2 are SGHTA and FQGNSA. This CDR3 is 16 amino acids long. CDR3 protein: CASSPDRDRPNQPQHF.

CDR3 sequence: CASSHRDQETQYF. The chain employs TRBV6-6 and TRBJ2-5; the D call from TCRdb, TRBD1, cannot be confirmed without DNA. The CDR3 spans 13 residues. CDR1 and CDR2 (germline): MNHNY, SVGAGI (reference sequence).

The chain couples TRBV20-1 to TRBJ1-5. The CDR3 totals 15 residues. CDR1 DFQATT and CDR2 SNEGSKA come from the germline V gene (reference sequence). CDR3 amino acids: CSAGSDAVYDQPQHF.

The chain combines TRBV4-1 with TRBJ2-3; TCRdb selects TRBD1, and the lack of DNA leaves this call unchecked. The CDR3 contains 15 residues. CDR1 is MGHRA, CDR2 YSYEKL, per germline. The CDR3 region is CASSQVQGRTDTQYF.

This chain uses TRBV18 with TRBJ2-3; checking the TCRdb D call of TRBD1 is not possible without DNA. CDR1 is KGHSH and CDR2 is LQKENI in the germline V gene. The CDR3 has 12 residues. This chain's CDR3 is CASSLSDGAQYF.

The chain couples TRBV20-1 to TRBJ2-5; lacking DNA, the TRBD1 call made by TCRdb goes unchecked. Germline V gene sequence: CDR1 DFQATT, CDR2 SNEGSKA (reference sequence). CDR3 length: 14 residues. CDR3: CSASWDIRWETQYF.

V is TRBV6-5 and J is TRBJ2-7; as DNA is missing, the TRBD2 call by TCRdb cannot be tested. Per the germline V gene, CDR1 is MNHEY and CDR2 is SVGAGI. The CDR3 runs to 12 residues. The CDR3 reads CASSNSGGLATF.

The rearrangement joins TRBV15 to TRBJ2-5; as DNA is missing, the TRBD1 call by TCRdb cannot be tested. CDR3 size: 13 residues. Germline CDR1 is LNHNV and CDR2 is YYDKDF (reference sequence). The chain's CDR3 is CATSWETGETQYF.

J is TRBJ2-2 and V is TRBV12-3 or TRBV12-4; no DNA is available, so the TRBD1 call from TCRdb remains unchecked. The CDR3 is made up of 15 amino acids. The CDR3 spells CAIGRGRINTGELFF.

The CDR3 here is CASSLGPPAQETQYF. V gene TRBV5-1 combines with J gene TRBJ2-5; TCRdb picks TRBD2, but there is no DNA to check that call. CDR3 length equals 15 residues. The germline V gene has CDR1 SGHRS and CDR2 YFSETQ.

V and J are TRBV14 and TRBJ1-1; TCRdb gives TRBD1 as the D gene, but with no DNA this cannot be confirmed. The CDR3 spans 15 residues. CDR1 is SGHDN and CDR2 is FVKESK in the germline V gene. The CDR3 sequence: CASSQTGRLYTEAFF.

This chain links TRBV11-2 with TRBJ2-3. CDR1 is SGHAT and CDR2 is FQNNGV in the germline V gene. The CDR3 length is 15 residues. Here the CDR3 reads CASRNSPTSTDTQYF.

The chain recombines TRBV2 with TRBJ2-1; the TRBD1 assignment by TCRdb is unverifiable without DNA. The germline gives CDR1 SNHLY, CDR2 FYNNEI. The CDR3 sequence is 13 residues long. The CDR3 loop is CASRGTQYNEQFF.

The V gene is TRBV6-6, the J gene TRBJ1-5. The CDR3 runs to 12 residues. Germline V lookup: CDR1 MNHNY, CDR2 SVGAGI (reference sequence). CDR3 amino acids: CATGAGGKPQHF.

The chain joins TRBV5-4 to TRBJ2-5; TCRdb calls TRBD1, which cannot be checked without DNA. In germline, CDR1 is SGHNT, CDR2 YYREEE (reference sequence). The CDR3 runs to 15 residues. The CDR3 spells CASSLYLGAGETQYF.

The gene calls are TRBV5-1 and TRBJ2-1; lacking DNA, the TRBD1 call made by TCRdb goes unchecked. Looked up from germline, CDR1 is SGHRS and CDR2 is YFSETQ. This CDR3 is 14 amino acids long. CDR3 in amino acids: CASSLVGPPREQFF.

The V gene is TRBV5-1, the J gene TRBJ2-7; TCRdb's D call of TRBD1 is untestable without DNA. Germline V CDR1 and CDR2: SGHRS, YFSETQ. This CDR3 has 15 amino acids. This CDR3 is CASSLEGTGINEQYF.

The chain couples TRBV30 to TRBJ1-2; the TCRdb D gene call, TRBD1, has no DNA to confirm it. The germline V gene encodes CDR1 GTSNPN and CDR2 SVGIG (reference sequence). This CDR3 has 13 amino acids. The CDR3 loop reads CAWEGQTNYGYTF.

The chain joins TRBV5-1 to TRBJ2-4; absent DNA, TCRdb's TRBD1 call cannot be checked. CDR3 length: 13 residues. Per the germline V gene, CDR1 is SGHRS and CDR2 is YFSETQ. CDR3: CASSADRTNIQYF.

The rearrangement links TRBV24-1 to TRBJ2-2; without DNA, the TCRdb call of TRBD1 cannot be checked. CDR1 is KGHDR, CDR2 SFDVKD, per germline. The CDR3 runs 15 residues. CDR3 protein: CATRSGDTDTGELFF.